This T cell receptor beta chain was sequenced during a study of blood T cell repertoires in COVID-19. Remarks on this clone: Other DNA variants within this sample encode the same CDR3.

CDR1 is SEHNR and CDR2 is FQNEAQ in the germline V gene (reference sequence). The CDR3 loop spans 13 amino acids. Trimming stripped 2 bases from V and 1 base from J, with 5 bases between. This table comes from immunoSEQ multiplex PCR, and its TCRdb copy is limited to in-frame clones, with some not included. The repertoire holds about 220,000 clones, with roughly 87% as singletons. The source material was PBMCs or T cells enriched from blood (not recorded which). This rearrangement joins TRBV7-9 to TRBJ1-1; no reliable D call. The TCR originated in a woman in her twenties or thirties with acute COVID-19. The CDR3 DNA follows: TGTGCCAGCAGCTTAACGGGGAACACTGAAGCTTTCTTT. This sequence encodes CASSLTGNTEAFF.